Listed below are T cell receptor beta chains from one sample, sequenced in a study of spatial heterogeneity in lung cancer. TCRdb independently ran MiXCR on the 5' RACE reads; one entry per CDR3 protein. The sample yields around 40,000 distinct CDR3 sequences, approximately 5.2% seen once. Sequencing was performed on PBMCs, taken at surgery. The receptors originated from a female donor with early-stage non-small cell lung cancer. CDR3s include the opening cysteine and the closing phenylalanine or tryptophan. The D gene is left open where the match is weak. Not all rows give a size; the values are once, few, many and, for expanded clones, a class.

J	D	V	size	CDR3	DNA
TRBJ2-7	.	TRBV7-9	many	CASSLLGDDPYEQYF	TGTGCCAGCAGCTTACTGGGGGACGACCCCTACGAGCAGTACTTC
TRBJ2-7	TRBD1	TRBV5-1	many	CASSLEGTGTFRQYF	TGCGCCAGCAGCTTGGAAGGGACAGGGACCTTTCGGCAGTACTTC
TRBJ1-1	.	TRBV12-5	many	CASGLTAGLAFF	TGTGCTAGTGGTCTCACGGCGGGGTTAGCTTTCTTT
TRBJ1-1	.	TRBV19	many	CASSSQGTEAFF	TGTGCCAGTAGTTCCCAGGGGACTGAAGCTTTCTTT
TRBJ2-1	TRBD1	TRBV12-3/TRBV12-4	few	CASSLEQGSMYERFF	TGTGCCAGCAGTTTAGAACAGGGGAGTATGTATGAGCGGTTCTTC
TRBJ1-2	TRBD1	TRBV5-1	many	CASRAGGAYGYTF	TGCGCCAGCAGGGCAGGGGGCGCCTATGGCTACACCTTC
TRBJ2-2	.	TRBV6-6	few	CASSELRADGELFF	TGTGCCAGCAGTGAATTAAGGGCTGACGGGGAGCTGTTTTTT
TRBJ2-7	.	TRBV11-2	many	CASSPISSYEQYF	TGTGCCAGCTCCCCAATTAGCTCCTACGAGCAGTACTTC
TRBJ2-5	TRBD2	TRBV29-1	many	CSVRPGGETQYF	TGCAGCGTTCGACCGGGGGGGGAGACCCAGTACTTC
TRBJ2-7	TRBD1	TRBV20-1	.	CSAPDRGRYEQYF	TGCAGTGCCCCGGACAGGGGGCGTTACGAGCAGTACTTC
TRBJ2-1	.	TRBV9	many	CASSVATKNEQFF	TGTGCCAGCAGCGTAGCTACGAAGAATGAGCAGTTCTTC
TRBJ1-6	.	TRBV3-1	many	CASSQGPRGTLHF	TGTGCCAGCAGCCAAGGGCCCCGTGGCACCCTCCACTTT
TRBJ1-5	.	TRBV7-2	many	CASSLGAQQPQHF	TGTGCCAGCAGCTTAGGGGCGCAGCAGCCCCAGCATTTT
TRBJ1-5	.	TRBV12-3/TRBV12-4	few	CASSLWGVDQPQHF	TGTGCCAGCAGTTTATGGGGGGTAGATCAGCCCCAGCATTTT
TRBJ1-2	.	TRBV24-1	many	CATSDFRRAYGYTF	TGTGCCACCAGTGATTTTCGGAGGGCCTATGGCTACACCTTC
TRBJ1-4	.	TRBV18	.	CASSLRPGDNEKLFF	TGTGCCAGCTCACTTCGGCCGGGGGATAATGAAAAACTGTTTTTT
TRBJ1-2	.	TRBV7-2	.	CASSQDRTNYGYTF	TGTGCCAGCAGCCAAGACAGAACTAACTATGGCTACACCTTC
TRBJ2-7	TRBD1	TRBV10-3	many	CAISVRTGTYEQYF	TGTGCCATCAGTGTTAGGACAGGGACCTACGAGCAGTACTTC
TRBJ2-6	.	TRBV6-4	.	CASSESAGANVLTF	TGTGCCAGCAGTGAATCCGCTGGGGCCAACGTCCTGACTTTC
TRBJ2-3	.	TRBV20-1	many	CSARAPTSADTQYF	TGCAGTGCTAGAGCTCCGACTAGTGCAGATACGCAGTATTTT
TRBJ2-1	.	TRBV30	many	CAWSVGPYNEQFF	TGTGCCTGGAGTGTTGGTCCCTACAATGAGCAGTTCTTC
TRBJ2-3	.	TRBV4-2	few	CASSPVRGRTDTQYF	TGTGCCAGCAGCCCCGTGCGGGGCAGAACAGATACGCAGTATTTT
TRBJ2-5	.	TRBV12-3/TRBV12-4	many	CASSLGGGSETQYF	TGTGCCAGCAGTTTAGGAGGGGGATCAGAGACCCAGTACTTC
TRBJ2-1	TRBD2	TRBV11-2	many	CASSLDIRGLLAPSSYNEQFF	TGTGCCAGCAGCTTAGATATCCGGGGGTTACTAGCGCCCAGCTCCTACAATGAGCAGTTCTTC
TRBJ1-6	TRBD1	TRBV12-3/TRBV12-4	many	CASTRGNRSPLHF	TGTGCCAGCACCAGGGGGAACAGGTCACCCCTCCACTTT
TRBJ1-1	.	TRBV10-3	many	CAISPTNTEAFF	TGTGCCATCAGTCCGACGAACACTGAAGCTTTCTTT
TRBJ1-1	TRBD1	TRBV5-1	many	CASSWEQGVSEAFF	TGCGCCAGCAGCTGGGAACAGGGGGTGTCTGAAGCTTTCTTT
TRBJ2-5	.	TRBV12-3/TRBV12-4	many	CASSLRDRPQYF	TGTGCCAGCAGTTTACGGGACCGTCCCCAGTACTTC
TRBJ2-1	.	TRBV2	many	CASSLRAGPGEQFF	TGTGCCAGCAGCCTCCGGGCCGGCCCAGGGGAGCAGTTCTTC
TRBJ2-7	.	TRBV25-1	many	CASTPPGTAYEQYF	TGTGCCAGCACCCCACCCGGGACCGCCTACGAGCAGTACTTC
TRBJ2-3	TRBD2	TRBV5-1	.	CASSPLAGGQTDTQYF	TGCGCCAGCAGCCCCTTAGCGGGGGGGCAAACAGATACGCAGTATTTT